The text below deals with one TCR beta chain. Its antigen remains unknown. This may come from a read error, since a much larger clone is one base off. Multiplex PCR with BIOMED2 TRB-A/B primer pools amplified TRB rearrangements. Each CDR3 protein gets one entry after TCRdb re-called the multiplex PCR reads with MiXCR. The sample has approximately 3,100 distinct CDR3 sequences, roughly 20% seen once. Each TRB amplification used about 220-500 ng of genomic DNA from blood. The CDR3 runs to 11 residues. The data belong to a study of T and B cells in COVID-19 patients. Study-level information: COVID-19 patients gave peripheral blood either during active infection or after recovery.

Study conclusions and caveats: There were 2,331 TCR clusters exclusive to the recovered cohort, 31 with low generation probability. Early severe-case samples and blood from mildly ill patients during symptoms were in short supply.

J is TRBJ1-2 and V is TRBV12-3 or TRBV12-4; D remains unclear. Sequenced sample: blood. The source is a human donor with active COVID-19. The CDR3 loop is CANSPYGGYTF. DNA for the CDR3: TGTGCCAACAGTCCGTATGGGGGCTACACCTTC.